This T cell receptor (beta chain) was captured in a study of T cells after yellow fever vaccination. Regarding the study as a whole: Abundant contaminating clonotypes from the bulk population could appear in FACS-sorted repertoires.

This clonotype was detected only a few times. The target antigen is unknown. TCRdb analysed the 5' RACE reads with MiXCR anew, one entry per CDR3 protein. The sample holds some 340,000 distinct CDR3 sequences; approximately 12% are singletons and the top ten take under 4%. The clonotype originates from a man aged 18 to 30 who received the YFV17D yellow fever vaccine. This specimen consisted of CD4+ T cells sorted from PBMCs, obtained 45 days after the yellow fever booster vaccination.

The CDR3 region is CASSPRGIIDTQYF. Here the CDR3 DNA reads TGTGCCAGCTCACCAAGGGGTATCATTGATACGCAGTATTTT. The chain carries TRBV18 and TRBJ2-3; tentatively, D is TRBD1 (5 bases). The CDR3 spans 14 residues. Germline V gene sequence: CDR1 KGHSH, CDR2 LQKENI. The V and J ends lost 2 bases and 6 bases respectively, with 12 bases between them.